This record covers a single T cell receptor (beta chain). The antigen is unknown. This entry comes from a study of cytomegalovirus exposure and HLA in healthy donors. Primers: 60 Vbeta forward and 13 Jbeta reverse. Profiling relied on immunoSEQ multiplex PCR, and the TCRdb table lists in-frame clones only, not all of them. The repertoire shows approximately 38,000 clones; the top ten hold 5.9%. V dropped 5 bases and J dropped 7 bases, with 15 bases sitting between them. The V gene's germline CDR1 is SGHTA and CDR2 FQGTGA. This CDR3 is 14 amino acids long. Broader study findings: Earlier findings revealed that most TCR beta V segments proved productive either about 87% or about 30% of the time.

The receptor's source is a human donor in good health. Sequencing was done on a sample of PBMCs. This rearrangement joins TRBV7-3 to TRBJ1-5, with D possibly TRBD1 on 5 matching bases. CDR3 in DNA: TGTGCCAGCAGCCCCGCAGGGTCCGGCCAGCCCCAGCATTTT. Translating it yields CASSPAGSGQPQHF.